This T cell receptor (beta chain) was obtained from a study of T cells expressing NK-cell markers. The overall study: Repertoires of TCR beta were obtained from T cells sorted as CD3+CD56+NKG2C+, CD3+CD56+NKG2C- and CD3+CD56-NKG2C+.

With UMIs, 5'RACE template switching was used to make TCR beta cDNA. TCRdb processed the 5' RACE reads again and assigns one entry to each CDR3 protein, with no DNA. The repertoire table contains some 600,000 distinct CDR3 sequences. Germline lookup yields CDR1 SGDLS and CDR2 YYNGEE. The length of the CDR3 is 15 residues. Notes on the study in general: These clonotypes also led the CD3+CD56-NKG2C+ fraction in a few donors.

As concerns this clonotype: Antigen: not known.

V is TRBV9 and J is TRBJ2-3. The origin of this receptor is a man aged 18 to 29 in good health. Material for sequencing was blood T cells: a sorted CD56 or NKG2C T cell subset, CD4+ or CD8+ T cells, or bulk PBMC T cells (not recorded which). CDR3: CASSPQRASTDTQYF.